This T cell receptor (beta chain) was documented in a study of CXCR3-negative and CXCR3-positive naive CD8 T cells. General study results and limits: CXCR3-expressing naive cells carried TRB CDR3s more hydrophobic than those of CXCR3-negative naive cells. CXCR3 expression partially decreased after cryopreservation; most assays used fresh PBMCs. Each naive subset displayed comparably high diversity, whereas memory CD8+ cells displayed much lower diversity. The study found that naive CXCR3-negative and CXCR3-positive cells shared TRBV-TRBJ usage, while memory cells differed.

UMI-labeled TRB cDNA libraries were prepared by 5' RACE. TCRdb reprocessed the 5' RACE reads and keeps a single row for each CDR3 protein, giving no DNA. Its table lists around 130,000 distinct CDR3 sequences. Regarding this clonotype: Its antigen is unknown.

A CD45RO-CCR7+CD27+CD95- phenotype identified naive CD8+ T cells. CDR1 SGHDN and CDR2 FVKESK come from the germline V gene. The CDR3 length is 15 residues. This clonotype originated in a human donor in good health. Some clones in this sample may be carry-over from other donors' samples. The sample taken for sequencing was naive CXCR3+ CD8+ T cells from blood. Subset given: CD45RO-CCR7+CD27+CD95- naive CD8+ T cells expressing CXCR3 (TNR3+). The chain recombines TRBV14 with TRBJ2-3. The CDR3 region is CASSQDAMFTDTQYF. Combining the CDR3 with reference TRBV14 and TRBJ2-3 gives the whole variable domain EAGVTQFPSHSVIEKGQTVTLRCDPISGHDNLYWYRRVMGKEIKFLLHFVKESKQDESGMPNNRFLAERTGGTYSTLKVQPAELEDSGVYFCASSQDAMFTDTQYFGPGTRLTVL.